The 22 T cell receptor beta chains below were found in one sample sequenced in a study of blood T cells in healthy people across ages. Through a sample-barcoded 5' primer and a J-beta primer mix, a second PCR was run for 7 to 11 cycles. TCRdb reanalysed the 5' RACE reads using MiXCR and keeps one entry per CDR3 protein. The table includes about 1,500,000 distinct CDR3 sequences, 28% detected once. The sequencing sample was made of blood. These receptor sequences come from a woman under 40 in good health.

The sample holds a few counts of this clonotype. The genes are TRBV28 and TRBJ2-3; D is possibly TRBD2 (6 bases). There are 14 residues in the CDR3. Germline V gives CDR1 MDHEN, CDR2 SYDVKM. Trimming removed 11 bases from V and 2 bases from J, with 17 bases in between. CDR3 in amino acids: CAVGGKGDTDTQYF. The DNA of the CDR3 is TGTGCCGTGGGGGGAAAGGGCGACACAGATACGCAGTATTTT.

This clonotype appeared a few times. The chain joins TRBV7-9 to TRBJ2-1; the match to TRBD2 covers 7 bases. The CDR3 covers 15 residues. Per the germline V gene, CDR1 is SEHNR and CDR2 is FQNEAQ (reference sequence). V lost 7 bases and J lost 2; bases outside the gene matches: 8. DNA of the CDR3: TGTGCCAGCATGTTACGCGGGGGAGCCTACAATGAGCAGTTCTTC. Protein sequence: CASMLRGGAYNEQFF.

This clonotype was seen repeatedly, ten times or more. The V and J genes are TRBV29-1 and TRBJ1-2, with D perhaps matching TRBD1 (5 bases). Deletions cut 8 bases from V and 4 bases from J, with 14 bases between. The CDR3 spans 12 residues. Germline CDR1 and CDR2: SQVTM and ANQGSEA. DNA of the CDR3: TGCAGCATCCCCCGGGGCGGCTATGGCTACACCTTC. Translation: CSIPRGGYGYTF. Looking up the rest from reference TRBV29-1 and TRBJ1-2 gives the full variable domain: SAVISQKPSRDICQRGTSLTIQCQVDSQVTMMFWYRQQPGQSLTLIATANQGSEATYESGFVIDKFPISRPNLTFSTLTVSNMSPEDSSIYLCSIPRGGYGYTFGSGTRLTVV.

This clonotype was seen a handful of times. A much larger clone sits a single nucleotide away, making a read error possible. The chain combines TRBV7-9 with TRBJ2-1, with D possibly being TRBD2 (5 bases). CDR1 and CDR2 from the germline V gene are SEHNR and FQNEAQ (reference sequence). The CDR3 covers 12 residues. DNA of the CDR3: TGTGCCGGCAGTGACACGGGGAATGAGCAGTTCTTC. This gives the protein CAGSDTGNEQFF.

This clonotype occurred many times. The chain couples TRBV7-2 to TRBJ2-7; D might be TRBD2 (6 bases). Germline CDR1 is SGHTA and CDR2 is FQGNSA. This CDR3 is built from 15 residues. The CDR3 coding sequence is TGTTCCACCACCTCTCGGAGGGTTGTTGGCTACGAGCAGTACTTC. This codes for CSTTSRRVVGYEQYF.

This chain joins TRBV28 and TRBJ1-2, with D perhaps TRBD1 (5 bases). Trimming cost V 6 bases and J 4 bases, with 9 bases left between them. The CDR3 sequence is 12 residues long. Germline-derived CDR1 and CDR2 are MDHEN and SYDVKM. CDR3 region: CASRGLIYGYTF. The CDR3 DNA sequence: TGTGCCAGCAGGGGGCTCATCTATGGCTACACCTTC.

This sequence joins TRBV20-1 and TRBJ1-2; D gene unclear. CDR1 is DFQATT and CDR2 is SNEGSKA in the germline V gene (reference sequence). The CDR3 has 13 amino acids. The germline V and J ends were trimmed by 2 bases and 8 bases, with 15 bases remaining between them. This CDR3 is CSARITQPYGYTF. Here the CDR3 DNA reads TGCAGTGCTAGAATAACACAGCCCTACGGCTACACCTTC.

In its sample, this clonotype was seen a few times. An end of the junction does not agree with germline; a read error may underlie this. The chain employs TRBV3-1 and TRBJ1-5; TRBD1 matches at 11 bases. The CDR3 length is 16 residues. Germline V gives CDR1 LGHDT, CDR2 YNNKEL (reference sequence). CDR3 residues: CASSQGGTGGNQPQHF. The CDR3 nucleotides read TGTGCCAGTAGCCAAGGGGGGACAGGGGGGAATCAGCCCCAGCATTTT.

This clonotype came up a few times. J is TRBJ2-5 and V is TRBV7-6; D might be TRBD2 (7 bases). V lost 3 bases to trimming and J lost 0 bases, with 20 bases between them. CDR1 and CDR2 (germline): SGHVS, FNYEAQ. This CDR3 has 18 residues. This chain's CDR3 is CASSFRGGSRTDQETQYF. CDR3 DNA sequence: TGTGCCAGCAGCTTTAGGGGGGGTAGCAGGACAGACCAAGAGACCCAGTACTTC. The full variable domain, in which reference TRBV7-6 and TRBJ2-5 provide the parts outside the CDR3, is GAGVSQSPRYKVTKRGQDVALRCDPISGHVSLYWYRQALGQGPEFLTYFNYEAQQDKSGLPNDRFSAERPEGSISTLTIQRTEQRDSAMYRCASSFRGGSRTDQETQYFGPGTRLLVL.

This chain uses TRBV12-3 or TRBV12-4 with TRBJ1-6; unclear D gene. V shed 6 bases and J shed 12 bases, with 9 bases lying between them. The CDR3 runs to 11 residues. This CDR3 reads CASSLLGPLHF. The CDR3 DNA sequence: TGTGCCAGCAGCTTACTCGGACCCCTCCACTTT.

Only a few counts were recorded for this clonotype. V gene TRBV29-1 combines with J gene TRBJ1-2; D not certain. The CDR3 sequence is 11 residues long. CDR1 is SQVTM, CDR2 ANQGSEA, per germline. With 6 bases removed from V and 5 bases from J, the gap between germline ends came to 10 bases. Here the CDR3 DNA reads TGCAGCGTCATGGACGGATATGGCTACACCTTC. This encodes CSVMDGYGYTF.

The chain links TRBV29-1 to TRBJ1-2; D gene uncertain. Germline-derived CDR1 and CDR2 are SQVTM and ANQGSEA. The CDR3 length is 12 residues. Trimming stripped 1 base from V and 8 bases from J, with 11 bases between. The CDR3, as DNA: TGCAGCGTTGAAGCGGGGATATGGGGCTACACCTTC. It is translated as CSVEAGIWGYTF.

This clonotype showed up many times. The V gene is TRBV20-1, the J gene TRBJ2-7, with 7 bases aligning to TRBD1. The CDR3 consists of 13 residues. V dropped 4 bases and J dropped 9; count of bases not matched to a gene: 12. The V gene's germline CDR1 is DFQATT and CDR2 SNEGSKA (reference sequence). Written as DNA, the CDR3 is TGCAGTGCTATCCAGGGGGTTACTACGAGGCAGTACTTC. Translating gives CSAIQGVTTRQYF.

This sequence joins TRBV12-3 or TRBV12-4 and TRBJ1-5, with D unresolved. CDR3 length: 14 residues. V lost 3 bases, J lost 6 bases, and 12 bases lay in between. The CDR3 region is CASSFGSSVQPQHF. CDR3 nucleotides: TGTGCCAGCAGTTTCGGGTCTTCTGTTCAGCCCCAGCATTTT.

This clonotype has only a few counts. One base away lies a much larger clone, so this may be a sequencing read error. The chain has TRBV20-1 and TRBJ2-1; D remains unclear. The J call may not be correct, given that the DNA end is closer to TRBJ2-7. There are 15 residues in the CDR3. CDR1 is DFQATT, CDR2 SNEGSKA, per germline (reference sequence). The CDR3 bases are TGCAGTGCTAGAGATCGGCCAGATCGGTACAATGAGCAGTACTTC. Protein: CSARDRPDRYNEQYF.

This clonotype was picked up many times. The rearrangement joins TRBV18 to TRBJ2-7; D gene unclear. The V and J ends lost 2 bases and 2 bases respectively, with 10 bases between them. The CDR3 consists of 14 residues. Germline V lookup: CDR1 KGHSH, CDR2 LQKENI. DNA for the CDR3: TGTGCCAGCTCACCAGGCGGAACCCCCTACGAGCAGTACTTC. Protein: CASSPGGTPYEQYF.

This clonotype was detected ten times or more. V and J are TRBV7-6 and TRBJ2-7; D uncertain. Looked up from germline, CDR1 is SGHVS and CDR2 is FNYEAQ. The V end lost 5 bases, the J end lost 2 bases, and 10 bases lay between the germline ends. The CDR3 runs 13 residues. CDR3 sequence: CASSDARAYEQYF. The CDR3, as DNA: TGTGCCAGCAGCGACGCACGGGCCTACGAGCAGTACTTC.

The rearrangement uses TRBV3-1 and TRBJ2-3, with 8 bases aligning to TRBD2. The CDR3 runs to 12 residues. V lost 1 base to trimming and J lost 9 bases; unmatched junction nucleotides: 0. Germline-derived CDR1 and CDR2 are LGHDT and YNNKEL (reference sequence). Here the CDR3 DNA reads TGTGCCAGCAGCCAAGGGACTAGCACGCAGTATTTT. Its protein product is CASSQGTSTQYF.

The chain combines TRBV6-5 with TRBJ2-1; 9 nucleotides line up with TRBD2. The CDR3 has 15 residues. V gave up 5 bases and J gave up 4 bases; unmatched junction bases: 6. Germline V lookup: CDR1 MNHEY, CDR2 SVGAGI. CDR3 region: CASSPLAGQYNEQFF. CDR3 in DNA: TGTGCCAGCAGTCCTCTAGCGGGGCAGTACAATGAGCAGTTCTTC.

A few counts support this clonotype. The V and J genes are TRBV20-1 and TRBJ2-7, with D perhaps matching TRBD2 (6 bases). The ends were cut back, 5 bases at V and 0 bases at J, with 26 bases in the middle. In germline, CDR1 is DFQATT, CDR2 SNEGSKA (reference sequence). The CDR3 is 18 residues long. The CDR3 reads CSAPWRDPQRAYSYEQYF. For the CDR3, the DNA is TGCAGTGCTCCCTGGAGGGATCCGCAGCGGGCCTACTCCTACGAGCAGTACTTC.

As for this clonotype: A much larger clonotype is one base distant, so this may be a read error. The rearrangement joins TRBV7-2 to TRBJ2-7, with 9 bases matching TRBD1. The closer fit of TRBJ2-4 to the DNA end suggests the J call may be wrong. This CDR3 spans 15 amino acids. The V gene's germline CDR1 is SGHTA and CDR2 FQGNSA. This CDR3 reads CAGSRTGDSGNIQYF. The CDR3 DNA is TGTGCCGGCAGCAGGACAGGGGACAGCGGGAACATTCAGTACTTC.

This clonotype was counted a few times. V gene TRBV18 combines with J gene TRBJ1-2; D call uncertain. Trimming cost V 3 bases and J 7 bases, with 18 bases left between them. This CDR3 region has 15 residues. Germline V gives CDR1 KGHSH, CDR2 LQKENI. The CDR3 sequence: CASSPVATVEVGYTF. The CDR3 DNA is TGTGCCAGCTCACCCGTGGCGACGGTGGAGGTTGGCTACACCTTC.